This is a list of T cell receptor beta chains from one sample in a study of blood T cell repertoires in COVID-19. The data were produced by immunoSEQ multiplex PCR, yet TCRdb's version contains in-frame clones alone and is incomplete. The sample shows about 360,000 clones, more than 75% of them seen only once. The sample taken for sequencing was PBMCs or T cells enriched from blood (not recorded which). The receptors shown here come from a man younger than 40 who had recovered from COVID-19. CDR3s include the opening cysteine and the closing phenylalanine or tryptophan. D genes are given only for firm matches. Only some rows state a clone size, as once, few, many or a class for expanded clones.

v_call	clone_size	j_call	d_call	cdr3_aa	cdr3_nt
TRBV7-9	once	TRBJ1-5	.	CASSFEGTNQPQHF	TGTGCCAGCAGCTTTGAGGGAACTAATCAGCCCCAGCATTTT
TRBV19	.	TRBJ1-6	.	CASSIRQVNSPLHF	TGTGCCAGTAGTATAAGGCAGGTTAATTCACCCCTCCACTTT
TRBV2	.	TRBJ1-1	.	CASSGKEHTEAFF	TGTGCCAGCAGTGGTAAGGAGCACACTGAAGCTTTCTTT
TRBV10-3	few	TRBJ1-5	TRBD1	CAISEGQGGQPQHF	TGTGCCATCAGTGAGGGACAGGGCGGCCAGCCCCAGCATTTT
TRBV7-8	.	TRBJ1-1	.	CASSKGMNTEAFF	TGTGCCAGCAGCAAGGGGATGAACACTGAAGCTTTCTTT
TRBV19	.	TRBJ1-5	TRBD1	CASTDRGGGQPQHF	TGTGCCAGTACGGACAGGGGTGGGGGTCAGCCCCAGCATTTT
TRBV5-1	.	TRBJ1-1	.	CASSLSHSLGQGTEAFF	TGCGCCAGCAGCTTGTCTCATAGCTTGGGGCAGGGTACTGAAGCTTTCTTT
TRBV6-5	.	TRBJ2-7	.	CASSYSRGTEQYF	TGTGCCAGCAGTTACTCTCGGGGGACCGAGCAGTACTTC
TRBV7-2	.	TRBJ1-4	.	CASSLGDTSNEKLFF	TGTGCCAGCAGCTTAGGAGACACCTCTAATGAAAAACTGTTTTTT
TRBV7-9	.	TRBJ1-4	TRBD1	CASSPEQGETNEKLFF	TGTGCCAGCAGCCCCGAACAGGGGGAGACTAATGAAAAACTGTTTTTT
TRBV5-6	.	TRBJ1-1	.	CASSLGWATEAFF	TGTGCCAGCAGCTTGGGGTGGGCCACTGAAGCTTTCTTT
TRBV9	.	TRBJ2-5	TRBD2	CASSVDTASGHRTQYF	TGTGCCAGCAGCGTAGATACGGCTAGCGGGCACCGGACCCAGTACTTC
TRBV25-1	.	TRBJ2-5	.	CASSFRSGETQYF	TGTGCCAGCAGCTTCAGATCAGGCGAGACCCAGTACTTC
TRBV7-6	.	TRBJ2-1	.	CASSLYISALNEQFF	TGTGCCAGCAGCTTATATATTAGCGCTCTCAATGAGCAGTTCTTC
TRBV29-1	.	TRBJ2-7	TRBD1	CSVPGTGGYEQYF	TGCAGCGTTCCCGGGACAGGGGGCTACGAGCAGTACTTC
TRBV7-8	.	TRBJ1-1	.	CASSRGEVNTEAFF	TGTGCCAGCAGCCGAGGGGAGGTGAACACTGAAGCTTTCTTT
TRBV7-2	.	TRBJ1-4	TRBD1	CASSLGRGDRVEKLFF	TGTGCCAGCAGCTTAGGAAGGGGGGACAGGGTTGAAAAACTGTTTTTT
TRBV7-8	.	TRBJ1-1	.	CASSLAGGGSTEAFF	TGTGCCAGCAGCTTAGCGGGGGGTGGGAGCACTGAAGCTTTCTTT
TRBV15	.	TRBJ1-2	TRBD1	CATSSDRGSYGYTF	TGTGCCACCAGCAGTGACAGGGGTAGCTATGGCTACACCTTC
TRBV5-4	.	TRBJ2-3	.	CASSLPGGSTDTQYF	TGTGCCAGCAGCTTGCCGGGGGGCAGCACAGATACGCAGTATTTT
TRBV11-3	.	TRBJ2-5	TRBD1	CASSEGQGQTQYF	TGTGCCAGCAGCGAGGGACAGGGACAGACCCAGTACTTC
TRBV7-9	.	TRBJ2-3	.	CASSTDEGITDTQYF	TGTGCCAGCAGCACAGACGAGGGCATCACAGATACGCAGTATTTT
TRBV7-6	few	TRBJ2-5	.	CASSLAGGPLETQYF	TGTGCCAGCAGCTTAGCGGGGGGGCCCTTGGAGACCCAGTACTTC
TRBV7-6	.	TRBJ2-1	TRBD2	CASSLVLAGGANEQFF	TGTGCCAGCAGCTTAGTTCTAGCGGGGGGTGCCAATGAGCAGTTCTTC
TRBV4-2	.	TRBJ2-1	.	CASSQDPLIRPGNEQFF	TGTGCCAGCAGCCAAGACCCGCTAATACGCCCGGGGAATGAGCAGTTCTTC
TRBV9	.	TRBJ2-1	TRBD2	CASSAGTSGYNEQFF	TGTGCCAGCAGCGCCGGGACTAGCGGGTACAATGAGCAGTTCTTC
TRBV6-2/TRBV6-3	.	TRBJ2-7	TRBD2	CASSSTSGGSYEQYF	TGTGCCAGCAGCTCGACTAGCGGGGGTTCCTACGAGCAGTACTTC
TRBV12-5	.	TRBJ1-1	.	CASWGGGETEAFF	TGTGCTAGTTGGGGGGGAGGGGAGACTGAAGCTTTCTTT
TRBV18	.	TRBJ2-6	.	CASSPRGGAGANVLTF	TGTGCCAGCTCACCCCGCGGGGGCGCTGGGGCCAACGTCCTGACTTTC
TRBV4-1	.	TRBJ2-7	.	CASSQGPGKTYEQYF	TGCGCCAGCAGCCAAGGGCCCGGGAAGACCTACGAGCAGTACTTC
TRBV12-3/TRBV12-4	.	TRBJ1-3	.	CASSTAHGERYF	TGTGCCAGCAGCACCGCCCATGGAGAGAGGTATTTT
TRBV9	.	TRBJ2-1	.	CASSVGRGSYNEQFF	TGTGCCAGCAGCGTTGGCAGGGGATCCTACAATGAGCAGTTCTTC
TRBV19	.	TRBJ1-1	.	CASSIGGRLNTEAFF	TGTGCCAGTAGTATAGGGGGCAGGCTGAACACTGAAGCTTTCTTT
TRBV7-2	.	TRBJ2-5	.	CASSLALNSFETQYF	TGTGCCAGCAGCTTAGCTTTGAACAGCTTCGAGACCCAGTACTTC
TRBV7-9	.	TRBJ1-4	.	CASSYGGTNEKLFF	TGTGCCAGCAGTTACGGGGGTACCAATGAAAAACTGTTTTTT
TRBV7-9	.	TRBJ2-1	.	CASSVNRKGQFF	TGTGCCAGCAGCGTCAACAGGAAAGGGCAGTTCTTC
TRBV12-3/TRBV12-4	.	TRBJ2-7	.	CASSLGRLWYF	TGTGCCAGCAGTTTGGGCAGGCTTTGGTACTTC
TRBV5-1	.	TRBJ1-1	TRBD1	CASSLGQGGTEAFF	TGCGCCAGCAGCTTGGGACAGGGAGGAACTGAAGCTTTCTTT
TRBV6-6	few	TRBJ1-3	TRBD1	CASSRSPGGPPGNTIYF	TGTGCCAGCAGTCGATCTCCAGGGGGCCCTCCTGGAAACACCATATATTTT
TRBV19	.	TRBJ2-1	TRBD1	CASSRDRVSDEQFF	TGTGCCAGTAGCCGGGACAGGGTGTCTGATGAGCAGTTCTTC
TRBV18	.	TRBJ1-5	.	CASSPGGYQPQHF	TGTGCCAGCTCACCAGGCGGATACCAGCCCCAGCATTTT
TRBV6-1	.	TRBJ1-2	.	CASTPEVLLYGYTF	TGTGCCAGCACCCCCGAGGTACTCCTCTATGGCTACACCTTC
TRBV30	.	TRBJ1-5	.	CAWSVGGNQPQHF	TGTGCCTGGAGTGTAGGAGGCAATCAGCCCCAGCATTTT
TRBV6-5	.	TRBJ1-1	.	CASKEGGTPEAFF	TGTGCCAGCAAAGAGGGGGGGACCCCTGAAGCTTTCTTT
TRBV20-1	.	TRBJ2-7	TRBD2	CSASGPSGNNEQYF	TGCAGTGCTAGTGGGCCTAGCGGGAACAACGAGCAGTACTTC
TRBV12-3/TRBV12-4	.	TRBJ1-1	TRBD1	CASKHRGDTEAFF	TGTGCCAGCAAACACAGGGGGGACACTGAAGCTTTCTTT